Listed below are T cell receptor beta chains from one sample, sequenced in a study of CD8+CD57+ T cells in acquired aplastic anemia. In TCRdb, the reads were re-called with MiXCR into one record per CDR3 protein. The sample includes around 250,000 distinct CDR3 sequences, roughly 50% seen only once; the top ten take roughly 8%. The sample taken for sequencing was sorted CD4+, CD8+, or CD8+CD57+ T cells (not recorded which) from PBMCs. These receptor sequences come from a human donor with severe aplastic anemia or a healthy control (not recorded which). The CDR3 runs from the conserved cysteine through the conserved F or W. A D gene is named only where the DNA matches it firmly. Part of the rows lack a size; the others show once, few, many or a class for expanded clones.

d_call | clone_size | j_call | v_call | cdr3_nt | cdr3_aa
- | - | TRBJ2-3 | TRBV24-1 | TGTGCCACCAGTGATCCCGTATTGGATACGCAGTATTTT | CATSDPVLDTQYF
- | many | TRBJ2-6 | TRBV10-1 | TGCGCCAGCAGTGAGAACTCGGTGAGATCTGGGGCCAACGTCCTGACTTTC | CASSENSVRSGANVLTF
TRBD1 | - | TRBJ2-7 | TRBV7-9 | TGTGCCAGCAGTTCAGGGACAGGCAGAACTTCCTACGAGCAGTACTTC | CASSSGTGRTSYEQYF
- | - | TRBJ1-6 | TRBV7-2 | TGCGCCAGCAGCCGGGACATCGGGATTAGTTCACCCCTCCACTTT | CASSRDIGISSPLHF
- | medium-sized | TRBJ1-6 | TRBV9 | TGTGCCAGCGGAGGAGCAAATTCACCCCTCCACTTT | CASGGANSPLHF
- | - | TRBJ2-7 | TRBV11-2 | TGTGCCAGCAGCTTAGCAGAGGTCGAGCAGTACTTC | CASSLAEVEQYF
- | many | TRBJ2-7 | TRBV12-3/TRBV12-4 | TGTGCCAGCAGTTCCGGGTACGAGCAGTACTTC | CASSSGYEQYF
- | many | TRBJ2-1 | TRBV7-8 | TGTGCCAGCAGCTTAGGGGGGGCGGGGAATGAGCAGTTCTTC | CASSLGGAGNEQFF
- | - | TRBJ2-3 | TRBV7-2 | TGTGCCAGCGGGGCCACAGATACGCAGTATTTT | CASGATDTQYF
- | - | TRBJ1-2 | TRBV18 | TGTGCCAGCTCCGGGAGTGGCTACACCTTC | CASSGSGYTF
TRBD2 | many | TRBJ2-5 | TRBV5-1 | TGCGCCAGCAGCCCAAGACTAGCGGGGGGTCGTTACCAAGAGACCCAGTACTTC | CASSPRLAGGRYQETQYF
- | - | TRBJ2-5 | TRBV20-1 | TGCAGTGCTAGAGATATCGACTTCCAAGAGACCCAGTACTTC | CSARDIDFQETQYF
TRBD1 | - | TRBJ1-6 | TRBV2 | TGTGCCAGCAGTAGGGACAGTTATAATTCACCCCCCCACTTT | CASSRDSYNSPPHF
TRBD2 | - | TRBJ2-7 | TRBV10-2 | TGCGCCAGCAATCCAATCGGGACTAGCGGGTTCTTATACGAGCAGTACTTC | CASNPIGTSGFLYEQYF
- | - | TRBJ1-5 | TRBV15 | TGTGCCACCAGCAGGGCGGTCCAACAGCCCCAGCATTTT | CATSRAVQQPQHF
TRBD1 | - | TRBJ2-2 | TRBV5-1 | TGCGCCAGCAGCAGGGGGGGACAGGGGGCCGGGGAGCTGTTTTTT | CASSRGGQGAGELFF
- | - | TRBJ2-1 | TRBV30 | TGTGCCCAGTCTCCGGGGGGCCGTTACAATGAGCAGTTCTTC | CAQSPGGRYNEQFF
- | many | TRBJ2-3 | TRBV12-5 | TGTGCTAGTGGTTTGGTACAAAGCACAGATACGCAGTATTTT | CASGLVQSTDTQYF
- | many | TRBJ2-7 | TRBV5-6 | TGTGCCAGCAGCGCCAACCCGTGGGGGGTTGTCTACGAGCAGTACTTC | CASSANPWGVVYEQYF
- | few | TRBJ1-1 | TRBV7-8 | TGTGCCAGCAGCTTAGCGGAAGAGGGTGAAGCTTTCTTT | CASSLAEEGEAFF
TRBD1 | once | TRBJ2-7 | TRBV7-9 | TGTGCCAGCAGGGTAGGGACAGGGTACGGGCAGTACTTC | CASRVGTGYGQYF
TRBD1 | - | TRBJ2-2 | TRBV19 | TGTGCCAGTACCGGCCGGGACAGGGACACCGGGGAGCTGTTTTTT | CASTGRDRDTGELFF
- | - | TRBJ2-1 | TRBV20-1 | TGCATGCCCGGGGGGCCGTTAGCTGACAATGAGCAGTTCTTC | CMPGGPLADNEQFF
- | - | TRBJ2-1 | TRBV7-8 | TGTGCCAGCAGCTCTTTACACGAACTGGGCAATGAGCAGTTCTTC | CASSSLHELGNEQFF
TRBD1 | many | TRBJ1-6 | TRBV3-1 | TGTGCCAGCAGCCAAGCGTCCGACAGGGGTTCACCCCTCCACTTT | CASSQASDRGSPLHF
- | - | TRBJ2-1 | TRBV5-1 | TGCGCCAGCAGCTTGGTCAGGGATGATGAGCAGTTCTTC | CASSLVRDDEQFF
TRBD1 | few | TRBJ1-1 | TRBV5-1 | TGCGCCAGCCGCCTGGGACAGCGGAACACTGAAGCTTTCTTT | CASRLGQRNTEAFF